A selection of T cell receptor beta chains follows, all from one sample in a study of blood T cell repertoires in COVID-19. Profiling relied on immunoSEQ multiplex PCR, and the TCRdb table lists in-frame clones only, not all of them. The sample yields some 90,000 clones, 90% seen once. Sequenced material: peripheral blood. These receptors all come from a woman older than 75 with active or convalescent COVID-19. CDR3s include the opening cysteine and the closing phenylalanine or tryptophan. The D gene is left open where the match is weak. Size tells how often a clone was seen (once, few, many) or the class of an expanded clone, and some rows leave it out.

D,V,J,size,DNA,CDR3
TRBD1,TRBV2,TRBJ2-1,-,TGTGCCAGCAGTACCCGACAGGGGTTCATCTCCTACAATGAGCAGTTCTTC,CASSTRQGFISYNEQFF
TRBD2,TRBV10-2,TRBJ2-4,-,TGCGCCAGCCGCCTTGGACTAGTTCAAAACATTCAGTACTTC,CASRLGLVQNIQYF
-,TRBV5-5,TRBJ2-3,-,TGTGCCAGCAGCTTGGTTTACACAGATACGCAGTATTTT,CASSLVYTDTQYF
TRBD1,TRBV18,TRBJ2-5,-,TGTGCCAGCTCACCCCTTAGGACAGGGGGTGAGACCCAGTACTTC,CASSPLRTGGETQYF
-,TRBV6-5,TRBJ1-2,-,TGTGCCAGCAGTTACGGGAGTGGCTACACCTTC,CASSYGSGYTF
-,TRBV7-2,TRBJ2-1,-,TGTGCCAGCAGCTTAGCGGTAGCGGCAAGCTCCTACAATGAGCAGTTCTTC,CASSLAVAASSYNEQFF
-,TRBV4-3,TRBJ1-1,few,TGCGCCAGCAGCCAAGACAGGGGATCAGCTTTCTTT,CASSQDRGSAFF
TRBD1,TRBV19,TRBJ2-2,-,TGTGCCAGTAGTGGGACAGTAAACACCGGGGAGCTGTTTTTT,CASSGTVNTGELFF
-,TRBV11-3,TRBJ2-7,once,TGTGCCAGCAGCTCCCCCCCCCACTACGAGCAGTACTTC,CASSSPPHYEQYF
TRBD2,TRBV15,TRBJ2-1,-,TGTGCCACCAGCAGACCAGCGGGAGGCCTTTCGTCTAATGAGCAGTTCTTC,CATSRPAGGLSSNEQFF
TRBD1,TRBV27,TRBJ1-2,-,TGTGCCAGCAGTCCCCGGACCGTGGGGGGACAGGGGACCTATGGCTACACCTTC,CASSPRTVGGQGTYGYTF
-,TRBV28,TRBJ1-3,-,TGTGCCAGCAGTAGAGGCACCGACTCTGGAAACACCATATATTTT,CASSRGTDSGNTIYF
TRBD1,TRBV29-1,TRBJ1-2,-,TGCAGCGTTGAAGAGTACAGGGGGCAGGAGGGCTACACCTTC,CSVEEYRGQEGYTF
TRBD2,TRBV10-3,TRBJ2-3,-,TGTGCCATCAGTGACCCCGGGAGGGCCGGCACAGATACGCAGTATTTT,CAISDPGRAGTDTQYF
TRBD1,TRBV29-1,TRBJ1-1,-,TGCAGCGGTCTCCGGGACAGAACGCCTTTGAACACTGAAGCTTTCTTT,CSGLRDRTPLNTEAFF
TRBD1,TRBV5-1,TRBJ1-1,-,TGCGCCAGCAGCTTGGATGGGACAGGGGCCCTTAAAGAAGCTTTCTTT,CASSLDGTGALKEAFF
TRBD2,TRBV6-6,TRBJ2-7,-,TGTGCCAGCAGTCCAGAAAGAGGAGCGGGAGGGTCCCACGAGCAGTACTTC,CASSPERGAGGSHEQYF
-,TRBV5-8,TRBJ2-7,-,TGTGCCAGCAGCTTAGGGGGACACCTAACCTTCTCCTACGAGCAGTACTTC,CASSLGGHLTFSYEQYF
-,TRBV7-6,TRBJ2-2,few,TGTGCCAGCAGCCAAAGCCCGCAGGCCGCCGGGGAGCTGTTTTTT,CASSQSPQAAGELFF
-,TRBV3-1/TRBV3-2,TRBJ2-3,-,TGTGCCAGCAGCCAAGTGCTCGCGGGAGATACGCAGTATTTT,CASSQVLAGDTQYF
-,TRBV4-2,TRBJ1-2,-,TGTGCCAGCAGCCAATCAGGGGTCGAGCGCACCTTC,CASSQSGVERTF
TRBD2,TRBV4-3,TRBJ2-5,-,TGCGCCAGCAGCCTTCATCTAGCGGGAGAAGGGGAGACCCAGTACTTC,CASSLHLAGEGETQYF
TRBD1,TRBV24-1,TRBJ1-6,-,TGTGCCACCAGTCGGGACAGTCCCTATAATTCACCCCTCCACTTT,CATSRDSPYNSPLHF
TRBD2,TRBV19,TRBJ2-1,-,TGTGCCAGTCGTATAGCGGGAGCTGCGTTTATCAATGAGCAGTTCTTC,CASRIAGAAFINEQFF
-,TRBV27,TRBJ2-7,few,TGTGCCAGCAGTTTCCCCGGGGGCTACGAGCAGTACTTC,CASSFPGGYEQYF
TRBD1,TRBV6-2/TRBV6-3,TRBJ1-2,-,TGTGCCAGCAGTTACACACTGCAAGGACAGGGGGGAGTTTCGGATGGCTACACCTTC,CASSYTLQGQGGVSDGYTF
-,TRBV4-3,TRBJ2-7,-,TGCGCCAGTTATCTAGGGGGGCTACCGGGACAGCCTTCCTACGAGCAGTACTTC,CASYLGGLPGQPSYEQYF
TRBD1,TRBV2,TRBJ1-5,-,TGTGCCAGCAGCGGGACAGGGGGGAATCAGCCCCAGCATTTT,CASSGTGGNQPQHF
-,TRBV4-3,TRBJ2-7,-,TGCGCCAGCAGCCAAACCCATGGACTGGGGATTGGGGTCTACGAGCAGTACTTC,CASSQTHGLGIGVYEQYF
TRBD2,TRBV24-1,TRBJ2-3,-,TGTGCCACCAGTGACCGAAAATCAATAGCGGGGAGCACAGATACGCAGTATTTT,CATSDRKSIAGSTDTQYF
TRBD1,TRBV19,TRBJ1-2,-,TGTGCCAGTAGTACAGACAGGGACTATGGCTACACCTTC,CASSTDRDYGYTF
-,TRBV19,TRBJ1-5,-,TGTGCCAGTAGTGTCGCAGTTAGCAATCAGCCCCAGCATTTT,CASSVAVSNQPQHF
TRBD2,TRBV19,TRBJ2-1,-,TGTGCCAGTAGTATAACCACAGCGGGAGTGTACAATGAGCAGTTCTTC,CASSITTAGVYNEQFF
-,TRBV15,TRBJ2-5,-,TGTGCCACCAGCTGGCAGGGGCAAGAGACCCAGTACTTC,CATSWQGQETQYF
-,TRBV29-1,TRBJ2-2,-,TGCAGCGTTGAAAGGGCAGGGTTCACCGGGGAGCTGTTTTTT,CSVERAGFTGELFF
TRBD1,TRBV18,TRBJ2-1,-,TGTGCCAGCTCACCTACGTCAGGGACAGGGACTAATGAGCAGTTCTTC,CASSPTSGTGTNEQFF
-,TRBV6-6,TRBJ1-1,-,TGTGCCAGCAGTTACGCAGGGCAAAGGGGCACTGAAGCTTTCTTT,CASSYAGQRGTEAFF
-,TRBV19,TRBJ1-1,-,TGTGCCAGTAGTATAGATCGGGGTATCGCTGAAGCTTTCTTT,CASSIDRGIAEAFF
TRBD1,TRBV11-2,TRBJ1-1,-,TGTGCCAGCAGCCCCCGTCGAACAGGGGGCTACGCTGAAGCTTTCTTT,CASSPRRTGGYAEAFF
-,TRBV7-9,TRBJ1-2,once,TGTGCCAGCAGCGTTGGGCAGGTCTATGGCTACACCTTC,CASSVGQVYGYTF
TRBD1,TRBV7-8,TRBJ1-2,-,TGTGCCAGCAGCTTGTCCGCCGTGACAGGGGTGTATGGCTACACCTTC,CASSLSAVTGVYGYTF
-,TRBV18,TRBJ2-7,-,TGTGCCAGCTCATCTCAGGGGAAGGTGAAGGACGAGCAGTACTTC,CASSSQGKVKDEQYF
-,TRBV18,TRBJ1-5,few,TGTGCCAGCTCACCAAAGGACAGCTCCAATCAGCCCCAGCATTTT,CASSPKDSSNQPQHF
-,TRBV24-1,TRBJ2-2,-,TGTGCCACCAGTGATAGTCTGGGACTTAGTCCCGGGGAGCTGTTTTTT,CATSDSLGLSPGELFF
TRBD2,TRBV5-1,TRBJ2-3,-,TGCGCCAGCAGCTTGTGGGGGACTAGCGGGCCAGATACGCAGTATTTT,CASSLWGTSGPDTQYF
TRBD1,TRBV5-6,TRBJ2-7,-,TGTGCCAGCAGCTTGGTGGGACAGGCCTCCTACGAGCAGTACTTC,CASSLVGQASYEQYF
-,TRBV2,TRBJ1-4,-,TGTGCCAGCAGTGAACGGTTTCGGAATGAAAAACTGTTTTTT,CASSERFRNEKLFF
-,TRBV19,TRBJ2-6,-,TGTGCCAGTAGTGCAAACAGGGTCTCTGGGGCCAACGTCCTGACTTTC,CASSANRVSGANVLTF
-,TRBV9,TRBJ2-5,-,TGTGCCAGCAGCGTAGACTGGCGGCAAGAGACCCAGTACTTC,CASSVDWRQETQYF
-,TRBV19,TRBJ2-7,-,TGTGCCAGTAGCCGGACAAGCAGCTCCTACGAGCAGTACTTC,CASSRTSSSYEQYF
TRBD1,TRBV27,TRBJ2-3,-,TGTGCCAGCAATCCGGACAGGGGGCGGTCTAGCACAGATACGCAGTATTTT,CASNPDRGRSSTDTQYF
-,TRBV6-5,TRBJ1-1,-,TGTGCCAGCAGTTACACGACAGGTTTCGGTGAAGCTTTCTTT,CASSYTTGFGEAFF
-,TRBV2,TRBJ2-7,-,TGTGCCAGCAGTGTTTCTAGAGAAGAGCAGTACTTC,CASSVSREEQYF
TRBD1,TRBV5-6,TRBJ2-3,-,TGTGCCAGCAGTCTTCCTAGGGGGCCCACAGATACGCAGTATTTT,CASSLPRGPTDTQYF
TRBD2,TRBV10-2,TRBJ2-1,once,TGCGCCAGCAGATTCGGGGCTAGCGGGAGTGATGAGCAGTTCTTC,CASRFGASGSDEQFF
TRBD1,TRBV9,TRBJ2-5,-,TGTGCCAGCAGCGTAGCAATTGGGTTTGGGACAGCCCAAGAGACCCAGTACTTC,CASSVAIGFGTAQETQYF
TRBD1,TRBV29-1,TRBJ2-7,-,TGCAGCGCAGGGACAGGGTCTTACGAGCAGTACTTC,CSAGTGSYEQYF